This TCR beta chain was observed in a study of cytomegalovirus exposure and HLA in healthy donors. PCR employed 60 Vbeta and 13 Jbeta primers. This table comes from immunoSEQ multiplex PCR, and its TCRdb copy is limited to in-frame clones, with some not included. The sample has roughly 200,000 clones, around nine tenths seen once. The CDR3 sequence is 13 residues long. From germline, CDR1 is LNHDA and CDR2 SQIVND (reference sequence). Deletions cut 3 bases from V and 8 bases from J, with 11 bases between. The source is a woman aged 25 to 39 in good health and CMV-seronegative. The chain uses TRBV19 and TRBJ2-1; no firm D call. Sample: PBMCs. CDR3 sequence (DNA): TGTGCCAGTAGTATGAGAGGCCAGTATGAGCAGTTCTTC. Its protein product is CASSMRGQYEQFF. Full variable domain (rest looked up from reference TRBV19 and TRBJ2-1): DGGITQSPKYLFRKEGQNVTLSCEQNLNHDAMYWYRQDPGQGLRLIYYSQIVNDFQKGDIAEGYSVSREKKESFPLTVTSAQKNPTAFYLCASSMRGQYEQFFGPGTRLTVL.